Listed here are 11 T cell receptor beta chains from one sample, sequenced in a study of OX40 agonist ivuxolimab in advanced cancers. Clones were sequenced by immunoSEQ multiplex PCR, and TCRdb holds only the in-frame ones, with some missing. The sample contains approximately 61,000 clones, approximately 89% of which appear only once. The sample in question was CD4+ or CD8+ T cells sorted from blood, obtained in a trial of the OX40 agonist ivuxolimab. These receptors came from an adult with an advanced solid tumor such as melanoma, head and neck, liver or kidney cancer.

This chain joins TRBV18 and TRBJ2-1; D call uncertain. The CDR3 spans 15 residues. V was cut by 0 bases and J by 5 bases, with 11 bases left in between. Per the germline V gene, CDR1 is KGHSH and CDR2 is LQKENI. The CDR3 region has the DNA TGTGCCAGCTCACCACCGGGGATAAAGAACAATGAGCAGTTCTTC. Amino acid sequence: CASSPPGIKNNEQFF.

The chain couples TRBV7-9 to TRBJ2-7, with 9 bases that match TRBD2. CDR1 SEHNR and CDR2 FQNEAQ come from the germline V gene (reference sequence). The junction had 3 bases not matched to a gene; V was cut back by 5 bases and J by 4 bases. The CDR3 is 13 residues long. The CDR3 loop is CASSGTSRYEQYF. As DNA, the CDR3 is TGTGCCAGCAGCGGGACTAGCCGATACGAGCAGTACTTC.

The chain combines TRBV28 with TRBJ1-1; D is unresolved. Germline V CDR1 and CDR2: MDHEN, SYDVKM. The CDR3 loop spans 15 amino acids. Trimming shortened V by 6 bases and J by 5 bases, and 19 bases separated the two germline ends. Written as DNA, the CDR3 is TGTGCCAGCAGCACCCCAAACGAGGGCGCGACTGAAGCTTTCTTT. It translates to CASSTPNEGATEAFF.

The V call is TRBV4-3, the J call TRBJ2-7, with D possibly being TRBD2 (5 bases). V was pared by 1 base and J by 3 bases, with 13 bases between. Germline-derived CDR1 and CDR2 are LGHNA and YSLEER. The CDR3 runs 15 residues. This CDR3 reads CASSQGRRSGYEQYF. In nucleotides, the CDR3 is TGCGCCAGCAGCCAAGGCCGGCGGAGCGGCTACGAGCAGTACTTC.

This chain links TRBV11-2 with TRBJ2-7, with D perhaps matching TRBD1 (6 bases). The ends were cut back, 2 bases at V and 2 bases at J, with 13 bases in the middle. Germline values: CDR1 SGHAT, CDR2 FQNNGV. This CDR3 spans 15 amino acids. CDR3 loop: CASSLPATGPYEQYF. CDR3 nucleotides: TGTGCCAGCAGCTTACCCGCGACAGGACCCTACGAGCAGTACTTC.

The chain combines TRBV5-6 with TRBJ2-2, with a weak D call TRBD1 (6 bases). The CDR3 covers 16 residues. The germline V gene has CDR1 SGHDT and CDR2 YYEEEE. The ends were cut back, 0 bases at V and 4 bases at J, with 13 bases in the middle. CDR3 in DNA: TGTGCCAGCAGCTTGGCCTTAACAGGGTTCACCGGGGAGCTGTTTTTT. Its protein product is CASSLALTGFTGELFF.

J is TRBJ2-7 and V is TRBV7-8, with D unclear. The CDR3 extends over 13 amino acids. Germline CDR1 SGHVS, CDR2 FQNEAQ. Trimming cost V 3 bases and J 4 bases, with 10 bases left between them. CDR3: CASSLSGSYEQYF. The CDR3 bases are TGTGCCAGCAGCTTGTCTGGGTCATACGAGCAGTACTTC. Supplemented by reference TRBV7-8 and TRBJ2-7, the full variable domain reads GAGVSQSPRYKVAKRGQDVALRCDPISGHVSLFWYQQALGQGPEFLTYFQNEAQLDKSGLPSDRFFAERPEGSVSTLKIQRTQQEDSAVYLCASSLSGSYEQYFGPGTRLTVT.

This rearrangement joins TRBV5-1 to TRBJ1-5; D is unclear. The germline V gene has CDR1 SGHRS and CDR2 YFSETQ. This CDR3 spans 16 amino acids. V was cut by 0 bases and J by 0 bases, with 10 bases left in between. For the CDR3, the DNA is TGCGCCAGCAGCTTGGGGCCGAACGGTAGCAATCAGCCCCAGCATTTT. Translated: CASSLGPNGSNQPQHF.

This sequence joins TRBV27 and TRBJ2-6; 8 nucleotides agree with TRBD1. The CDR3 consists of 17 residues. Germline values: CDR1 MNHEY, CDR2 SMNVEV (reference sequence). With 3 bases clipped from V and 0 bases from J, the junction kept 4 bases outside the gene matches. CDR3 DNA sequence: TGTGCCAGCAGTTTCCAGGGGGCGGCCTCTGGGGCCAACGTCCTGACTTTC. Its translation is CASSFQGAASGANVLTF.

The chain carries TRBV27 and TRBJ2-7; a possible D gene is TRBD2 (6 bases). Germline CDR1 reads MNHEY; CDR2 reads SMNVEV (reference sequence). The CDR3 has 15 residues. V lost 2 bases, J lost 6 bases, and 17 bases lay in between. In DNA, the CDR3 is TGTGCCAGCAGTTTAGGGGAGGTCGGCCTGGCCGAGCAGTACTTC. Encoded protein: CASSLGEVGLAEQYF.

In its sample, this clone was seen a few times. This CDR3 reads CASSPRGGLGNTEAFF. The CDR3 DNA follows: TGTGCCAGCAGTCCCCGTGGGGGACTGGGGAACACTGAAGCTTTCTTT. The chain links TRBV27 to TRBJ1-1; weak D call: TRBD1 (5 bases). Trimming left V 5 bases short and J 1 base short, with 17 bases between. CDR3 size: 16 residues. CDR1 is MNHEY, CDR2 SMNVEV, per germline (reference sequence).